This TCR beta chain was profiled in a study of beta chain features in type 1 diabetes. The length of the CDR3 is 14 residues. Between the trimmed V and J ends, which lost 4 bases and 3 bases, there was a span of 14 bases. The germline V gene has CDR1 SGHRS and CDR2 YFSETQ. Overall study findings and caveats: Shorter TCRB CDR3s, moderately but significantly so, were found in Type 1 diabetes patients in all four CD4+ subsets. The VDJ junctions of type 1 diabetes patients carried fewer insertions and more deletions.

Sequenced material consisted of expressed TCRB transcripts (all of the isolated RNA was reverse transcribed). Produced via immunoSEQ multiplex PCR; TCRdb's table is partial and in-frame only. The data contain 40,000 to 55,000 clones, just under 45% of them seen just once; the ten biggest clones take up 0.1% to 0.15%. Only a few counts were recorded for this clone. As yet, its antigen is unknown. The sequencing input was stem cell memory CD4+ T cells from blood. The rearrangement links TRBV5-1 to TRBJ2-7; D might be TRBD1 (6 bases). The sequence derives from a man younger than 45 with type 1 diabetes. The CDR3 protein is CASSRDTYLYEQYF. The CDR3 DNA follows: TGCGCCAGCAGCAGGGACACGTACCTCTACGAGCAGTACTTC.